A selection of T cell receptor beta chains follows, all from one sample in a study of lymphopenia after photon versus proton radiotherapy. Only in-frame clones appear in the TCRdb table, and some are missing; sequencing was by immunoSEQ multiplex PCR. The sample contains tens of thousands of clones, more than 75% of which appear only once. Specimen: peripheral blood, collected from a patient treated with photon-based radiotherapy. Receptor source: a man aged 45 to 65 with gastric cancer. Both conserved end residues are part of each CDR3. A D gene is named only where the DNA matches it firmly. Rows may omit the clone size; those that give it use once, few, many or a size class.

TRBV4-1	TRBJ1-3	TRBD1	NA	CASSQGEGASGNTIYF	TGCGCCAGCAGCCAAGGGGAGGGGGCTTCAGGAAACACCATATATTTT
TRBV4-3	TRBJ1-1	NA	NA	CASSQEPEAEAFF	TGCGCCAGCAGCCAAGAACCCGAAGCTGAAGCTTTCTTT
TRBV6-5	TRBJ2-3	NA	NA	CASRAGLSADTQYF	TGTGCCAGCAGGGCGGGACTGTCGGCAGATACGCAGTATTTT
TRBV5-8	TRBJ2-1	TRBD1	NA	CANSGGQRSYNEQFF	TGTGCCAATTCAGGGGGACAAAGGTCCTACAATGAGCAGTTCTTC
TRBV12-2	TRBJ2-1	NA	NA	CASRPGLAGDNEQFF	TGTGCAAGTCGCCCTGGACTAGCGGGAGACAATGAGCAGTTCTTC
TRBV11-2	TRBJ1-1	NA	few	CASSLGLNTEAFF	TGTGCCAGCAGCTTAGGCCTCAACACTGAAGCTTTCTTT
TRBV7-2	TRBJ2-5	TRBD1	once	CASSLDGTGSQETQYF	TGTGCCAGCAGCTTAGATGGGACAGGGTCCCAGGAGACCCAGTACTTC
TRBV15	TRBJ2-5	NA	NA	CATSRDPGETQYF	TGTGCCACCAGCAGAGATCCGGGGGAGACCCAGTACTTC
TRBV5-1	TRBJ2-2	TRBD1	NA	CASSLVQGPGELFF	TGCGCCAGCAGCTTGGTACAGGGGCCCGGGGAGCTGTTTTTT
TRBV6-4	TRBJ1-2	NA	medium-sized	CASSDGVRGYTF	TGTGCCAGCAGCGACGGGGTCCGAGGCTACACCTTC
TRBV6-6	TRBJ1-5	NA	NA	CASRRQDSNQPQHF	TGTGCCAGCAGGCGACAGGATAGCAATCAGCCCCAGCATTTT
TRBV29-1	TRBJ2-2	NA	NA	CSVRQNTGELFF	TGCAGCGTTCGTCAGAACACCGGGGAGCTGTTTTTT
TRBV27	TRBJ2-2	NA	NA	CASSWGGKVGELFF	TGTGCCAGCTCCTGGGGTGGGAAGGTCGGGGAGCTGTTTTTT
TRBV9	TRBJ2-1	NA	NA	CASKAGGGPQQGEQFF	TGTGCCAGCAAGGCCGGGGGTGGACCTCAACAGGGTGAGCAGTTCTTC
TRBV27	TRBJ2-7	TRBD2	NA	CASSLTSGLSYEQYF	TGTGCCAGCAGTCTGACTAGCGGGCTCTCCTACGAGCAGTACTTC
TRBV27	TRBJ2-1	TRBD2	few	CASSFVAGSYNEQFF	TGTGCCAGCAGTTTTGTAGCGGGCTCCTACAATGAGCAGTTCTTC
TRBV28	TRBJ1-2	NA	NA	CASSLVRGAYDGYTF	TGTGCCAGCAGTTTAGTTCGGGGGGCGTACGATGGCTACACCTTC
TRBV11-2	TRBJ2-5	NA	once	CASSSEGGTQYF	TGTGCCAGCAGCTCAGAGGGGGGCACCCAGTACTTC
TRBV14	TRBJ2-7	NA	NA	CASSQGVRGRSPYEQYF	TGTGCCAGCAGCCAAGGGGTCCGGGGCCGCTCGCCCTACGAGCAGTACTTC
TRBV6-6	TRBJ1-5	NA	NA	CASSYSPDGSNQPQHF	TGTGCCAGCAGTTACTCGCCGGACGGTAGCAATCAGCCCCAGCATTTT
TRBV7-9	TRBJ2-1	TRBD2	NA	CASSPWTSGENNEQFF	TGTGCCAGCAGCCCTTGGACTAGCGGAGAAAACAATGAGCAGTTCTTC
TRBV19	TRBJ2-4	TRBD1	once	CASRGTGLKNIQYF	TGTGCCAGTAGGGGGACAGGGCTCAAAAACATTCAGTACTTC
TRBV27	TRBJ2-2	TRBD2	NA	CASSFSGSYTGELFF	TGTGCCAGCAGTTTTAGCGGGAGTTACACCGGGGAGCTGTTTTTT
TRBV28	TRBJ1-3	NA	NA	CASSLRVGYGNTIYF	TGTGCCAGCAGTCTTCGGGTGGGGTATGGAAACACCATATATTTT
TRBV4-2	TRBJ2-3	NA	NA	CASSQDLSTDTQYF	TGTGCCAGCAGCCAAGACCTGTCCACAGATACGCAGTATTTT
TRBV6-1	TRBJ2-1	NA	NA	CASSGPVNSYNEQFF	TGTGCCAGCAGTGGCCCCGTGAATTCCTACAATGAGCAGTTCTTC
TRBV7-9	TRBJ2-2	NA	NA	CASSFNDRGTGELFF	TGTGCCAGCAGCTTCAACGACAGAGGCACCGGGGAGCTGTTTTTT
TRBV18	TRBJ1-2	NA	NA	CASSQQGTNEGYTF	TGTGCCAGCTCACAGCAGGGGACAAACGAAGGCTACACCTTC
TRBV29-1	TRBJ2-3	NA	NA	CSVGFRGLSTDTQYF	TGCAGCGTTGGCTTTCGGGGTTTGAGCACAGATACGCAGTATTTT
TRBV6-1	TRBJ2-7	NA	NA	CASSEEAGAHYEQYF	TGTGCCAGCAGTGAAGAGGCGGGGGCCCACTACGAGCAGTACTTC
TRBV5-1	TRBJ1-1	TRBD1	NA	CASSTPQGDSEAFF	TGCGCCAGCAGCACCCCCCAGGGGGACAGTGAAGCTTTCTTT
TRBV5-1	TRBJ1-1	TRBD1	few	CASSFAETGRNTEAFF	TGCGCCAGCAGCTTTGCAGAGACAGGGCGGAACACTGAAGCTTTCTTT
TRBV19	TRBJ2-3	NA	once	CASTKGPVVGTDTQYF	TGTGCCAGTACTAAGGGCCCAGTGGTAGGAACAGATACGCAGTATTTT
TRBV11-2	TRBJ2-1	NA	NA	CASSLDRDNEQFF	TGTGCCAGCAGCTTAGATCGAGACAATGAGCAGTTCTTC